A selection of T cell receptor beta chains follows, all from one sample in a study of blood T cell repertoires in COVID-19. Only in-frame clones appear in the TCRdb table, and some are missing; sequencing was by immunoSEQ multiplex PCR. This table holds about 150,000 clones, roughly three quarters found once. Material for sequencing was peripheral blood. These receptors came from a man between 45 and 60 years old with active or convalescent COVID-19. Both conserved end residues are part of each CDR3. A D gene is named only where the DNA matches it firmly. For some rows the clone size is stated as once, few or many, or as a class when expanded; others skip it.

TRBJ1-1 TRBD1 TRBV7-6 few CASSPRDRGNTEAFF TGTGCCAGCAGCCCCCGGGACAGGGGGAACACTGAAGCTTTCTTT
TRBJ2-1 - TRBV9 - CASSAPGTKNLYNEQFF TGTGCCAGCAGCGCACCCGGGACAAAAAACCTATACAATGAGCAGTTCTTC
TRBJ2-3 TRBD2 TRBV3-1/TRBV3-2 - CASSRRGSGGAGDTQYF TGTGCCAGCAGCCGTCGGGGTAGCGGGGGCGCAGGAGATACGCAGTATTTT
TRBJ1-5 TRBD1 TRBV7-8 - CASSLAGTGGSQPQHF TGTGCCAGCAGCTTAGCTGGGACAGGCGGAAGCCAGCCCCAGCATTTT
TRBJ2-7 TRBD1 TRBV24-1 - CATSDARDRGGLGYEQYF TGTGCCACCAGTGATGCCCGGGACAGGGGGGGACTTGGCTACGAGCAGTACTTC
TRBJ1-1 - TRBV5-6 - CASSLIINTEAFF TGTGCCAGCAGCTTGATAATCAACACTGAAGCTTTCTTT
TRBJ1-5 TRBD1 TRBV3-1/TRBV3-2 once CASSPTGGQQPQHF TGTGCCAGCAGCCCGACAGGGGGCCAGCAGCCCCAGCATTTT
TRBJ1-4 - TRBV27 - CASRQVGVGEKLFF TGTGCCAGCAGACAAGTAGGGGTTGGGGAAAAACTGTTTTTT
TRBJ2-1 TRBD2 TRBV7-2 - CASSLGAGGRNEQFF TGTGCCAGCAGCTTAGGGGCGGGAGGGAGAAATGAGCAGTTCTTC
TRBJ1-3 TRBD1 TRBV3-1/TRBV3-2 - CASSRTGAGNTIYF TGTGCCAGCAGTCGGACAGGGGCTGGAAACACCATATATTTT
TRBJ1-5 - TRBV3-1/TRBV3-2 - CASSQGNRVNQPQHF TGTGCCAGCAGCCAAGGTAACAGGGTCAATCAGCCCCAGCATTTT
TRBJ1-6 - TRBV3-1/TRBV3-2 once CASSQDRGTGISSPLHF TGTGCCAGCAGCCAAGATCGTGGAACAGGGATATCTTCACCCCTCCACTTT
TRBJ2-1 - TRBV27 few CASSPPYYNEQFF TGTGCCAGCAGTCCCCCTTACTACAATGAGCAGTTCTTC
TRBJ1-2 - TRBV9 - CASTPGRFNYGYTF TGTGCCAGCACCCCCGGTAGATTTAACTATGGCTACACCTTC
TRBJ1-5 - TRBV6-6 - CASSPGVGNQPQHF TGTGCCAGCAGCCCAGGGGTGGGCAATCAGCCCCAGCATTTT
TRBJ1-5 TRBD1 TRBV2 few CASTGQGLNQPQHF TGTGCCAGCACCGGACAGGGCCTCAATCAGCCCCAGCATTTT
TRBJ2-6 - TRBV19 - CASTIGLTSGANVLTF TGTGCCAGTACCATCGGTCTTACCTCTGGGGCCAACGTCCTGACTTTC
TRBJ1-2 - TRBV6-5 once CASSYSQANYGYTF TGTGCCAGCAGTTATTCACAGGCTAACTATGGCTACACCTTC
TRBJ1-1 TRBD1 TRBV27 few CASSLGTGGRTEAFF TGTGCCAGCAGTTTAGGGACAGGGGGAAGGACTGAAGCTTTCTTT
TRBJ2-1 - TRBV7-2 - CASSPGPYNEQFF TGTGCCAGCAGCCCAGGGCCTTACAATGAGCAGTTCTTC
TRBJ2-7 - TRBV18 - CASSPPGSLYEQYF TGTGCCAGCTCACCTCCCGGGTCCCTCTACGAGCAGTACTTC
TRBJ2-1 TRBD1 TRBV28 - CASGTGIGNEQFF TGTGCCAGCGGGACAGGGATTGGAAATGAGCAGTTCTTC
TRBJ1-2 TRBD1 TRBV27 - CASSFLGGQGFYGYTF TGTGCCAGCAGTTTTTTGGGAGGACAGGGATTTTATGGCTACACCTTC
TRBJ2-7 TRBD1 TRBV5-4 - CASSFRTGTYEQYF TGTGCCAGCAGCTTCCGGACAGGAACCTACGAGCAGTACTTC
TRBJ2-7 TRBD2 TRBV5-1 - CASSASGLADEQYF TGCGCCAGCAGCGCCTCGGGACTAGCAGACGAGCAGTACTTC
TRBJ2-2 - TRBV21-1 - CASRESGELFF TGTGCCAGTCGGGAGTCCGGGGAGCTGTTTTTT
TRBJ2-7 TRBD2 TRBV4-1 once CASSQDRGGMSSYEQYF TGCGCCAGCAGCCAAGATCGGGGGGGGATGAGCTCCTACGAGCAGTACTTC
TRBJ2-1 TRBD2 TRBV29-1 - CSVEDPPSGLYNEQFF TGCAGCGTTGAAGATCCGCCTAGCGGATTATACAATGAGCAGTTCTTC
TRBJ2-7 - TRBV11-2 - CASSLVGRGSSYEQYF TGTGCCAGCAGCTTAGTGGGCAGAGGGTCTTCCTACGAGCAGTACTTC
TRBJ1-2 TRBD1 TRBV19 few CASSIGQGSYGYTF TGTGCCAGTAGTATAGGACAGGGGAGCTATGGCTACACCTTC